These T cell receptor beta chains were read from a single sample in a study of blood T cells in healthy people across ages. Using its own MiXCR run on the 5' RACE reads, TCRdb lists one record per CDR3 protein. Counted here are 1.5 million to 2 million distinct CDR3 sequences, about two fifths occurring once; the ten biggest clones make up more than 20%. The specimen was blood. These receptor sequences come from a human donor in good health. CDR3s include the opening cysteine and the closing phenylalanine or tryptophan. D genes are given only for firm matches. Clone size is stated in some rows and not others, as once, few, many or a class when expanded.

TRBV13,TRBJ1-1,-,-,CASSLGKGENPEAFF,TGTGCCAGCAGCTTAGGGAAAGGGGAAAACCCTGAAGCTTTCTTT
TRBV7-3,TRBJ1-1,-,few,CASSLIRGLNTEAFF,TGTGCCAGCAGCTTAATCCGGGGGTTGAACACTGAAGCTTTCTTT
TRBV20-1,TRBJ2-1,-,few,CSGSGRDAGWDEQFF,TGCAGTGGCAGTGGGCGGGACGCGGGATGGGATGAGCAGTTCTTC
TRBV2,TRBJ2-5,-,-,CASSQRAQGGETQYF,TGTGCCAGCAGTCAACGGGCCCAAGGCGGAGAGACCCAGTACTTC
TRBV14,TRBJ2-5,-,few,CASSETGTLWAPQETQYF,TGTGCCAGCAGCGAGACCGGGACCCTGTGGGCACCACAAGAGACCCAGTACTTC
TRBV3-1,TRBJ2-1,-,-,CASSHHRARNEQFF,TGTGCCAGCAGCCACCACAGGGCTCGGAATGAGCAGTTCTTC
TRBV29-1,TRBJ1-4,-,few,CSVATGRGEKLFF,TGCAGCGTTGCAACAGGGAGAGGGGAAAAACTGTTTTTT
TRBV7-2,TRBJ2-5,-,-,CASSWRTTQETQYF,TGTGCCAGCAGCTGGCGGACTACCCAAGAGACCCAGTACTTC
TRBV6-5,TRBJ2-7,-,-,CASSSLSPLRGSYEQYF,TGTGCCAGCAGTTCTCTCAGCCCCCTTCGGGGCTCCTACGAGCAGTACTTC
TRBV20-1,TRBJ1-5,-,-,CSAREVGDQPQHF,TGCAGTGCTAGAGAAGTGGGGGATCAGCCCCAGCATTTT
TRBV2,TRBJ2-7,-,-,CASSDTGTVYEQYF,TGTGCCAGCAGTGATACAGGGACGGTCTACGAGCAGTACTTC
TRBV6-2/TRBV6-3,TRBJ2-7,TRBD1,few,CASSYSGTGAQEQYF,TGTGCCAGCAGTTATTCCGGGACAGGGGCGCAGGAGCAGTACTTC
TRBV3-1,TRBJ2-5,-,few,CASSRCSVRETQYF,TGTGCCAGCAGCCGATGTAGCGTTCGGGAGACCCAGTACTTC
TRBV4-2,TRBJ2-7,TRBD1,few,CASSQRGGQGTYEQYF,TGTGCCAGCAGCCAACGGGGGGGACAGGGGACCTACGAGCAGTACTTC
TRBV20-1,TRBJ1-2,TRBD1,-,CSSAGGSTYNYGYTF,TGCAGTTCCGCAGGGGGCTCCACGTATAACTATGGCTACACCTTC
TRBV20-1,TRBJ1-5,-,-,CSAARGSNQPQHF,TGCAGTGCGGCCAGGGGAAGCAATCAGCCCCAGCATTTT
TRBV5-1,TRBJ2-3,-,-,CASSSGHLDDTQYF,TGCGCCAGCAGCTCGGGACACCTTGACGATACGCAGTATTTT
TRBV11-2,TRBJ2-3,TRBD2,-,CASSLDYLADRTDTQYF,TGTGCCAGCAGCTTAGATTATCTAGCGGACCGAACAGATACGCAGTATTTT
TRBV7-2,TRBJ1-1,-,once,CASSPRLHAGSTEAFF,TGTGCCAGCAGTCCCCGACTTCACGCCGGTTCGACTGAAGCTTTCTTT
TRBV6-2/TRBV6-3,TRBJ2-7,-,few,CASSRLTDSYGQYF,TGTGCCAGCAGTCGATTAACAGATTCCTACGGGCAGTACTTC
TRBV29-1,TRBJ2-3,-,few,CSVEDWRDSNTDTQYF,TGCAGCGTTGAGGACTGGAGGGACTCCAACACAGATACGCAGTATTTT
TRBV24-1,TRBJ1-2,TRBD1,-,CATSDSGQGTYGYTF,TGTGCCACCAGTGATTCGGGACAGGGGACGTATGGCTACACCTTC
TRBV7-2,TRBJ2-6,TRBD1,-,CASSSPPGQGLSGANVLTF,TGTGCCAGCAGCTCTCCCCCGGGACAGGGGCTTTCTGGGGCCAACGTCCTGACTTTC
TRBV6-6,TRBJ2-2,TRBD1,-,CASSGQGRAGELFF,TGTGCCAGCAGTGGACAGGGTAGGGCCGGGGAGCTGTTTTTT
TRBV6-1,TRBJ2-7,TRBD1,-,CASETGDEQYF,TGTGCCAGCGAGACAGGGGACGAGCAGTACTTC
TRBV5-1,TRBJ1-4,-,-,CASRQTYPGWSEKLFF,TGCGCCAGCAGACAAACCTATCCCGGTTGGTCAGAAAAACTGTTTTTT
TRBV12-3/TRBV12-4,TRBJ2-2,-,-,CASSSRRGTTGELFF,TGTGCCAGCAGTTCCCGAAGGGGGACAACCGGGGAGCTGTTTTTT
TRBV15,TRBJ2-3,TRBD1,many,CATSKGQGVGDTQYF,TGTGCCACCAGCAAAGGACAGGGAGTCGGAGATACGCAGTATTTT
TRBV10-3,TRBJ2-1,-,-,CAISKDLSYNEQFF,TGTGCCATCAGTAAGGATCTCTCCTACAATGAGCAGTTCTTC
TRBV11-1,TRBJ2-3,-,-,CASSQLVLGDTQYF,TGTGCCAGCAGCCAACTAGTCCTCGGAGATACGCAGTATTTT
TRBV6-6,TRBJ1-5,-,-,CASSLRQSPNSNQPQHF,TGTGCCAGCAGTTTGAGACAGAGCCCTAATAGCAATCAGCCCCAGCATTTT
TRBV20-1,TRBJ2-5,-,-,CSARDFGPRQGETQYF,TGCAGTGCTAGAGATTTTGGGCCTCGTCAAGGAGAGACCCAGTACTTC
TRBV20-1,TRBJ1-1,-,few,CSATDRYTEAFF,TGCAGTGCTACCGACAGGTACACTGAAGCTTTCTTT
TRBV20-1,TRBJ1-2,-,-,CSATPRQGLLNGYTF,TGCAGTGCTACGCCCCGTCAGGGCCTATTGAATGGCTACACCTTC
TRBV5-5,TRBJ1-4,-,-,CASSNRWEVAEKLFF,TGTGCCAGCAGCAACCGTTGGGAGGTGGCTGAAAAACTGTTTTTT
TRBV20-1,TRBJ1-2,-,few,CSGQVLGLYGYTF,TGCAGTGGGCAGGTTTTAGGGCTCTATGGCTACACCTTC
TRBV12-3/TRBV12-4,TRBJ1-5,-,-,CASSRTVGGQPQHF,TGTGCCAGCAGTAGGACAGTGGGCGGACAGCCCCAGCATTTT
TRBV29-1,TRBJ2-7,-,few,CSVAGGDTSYEQYF,TGCAGCGTGGCAGGGGGGGACACCTCCTACGAGCAGTACTTC
TRBV7-2,TRBJ2-3,-,-,CASSFDDRYTDTQYF,TGTGCCAGCAGCTTCGACGACAGGTACACAGATACGCAGTATTTT
TRBV29-1,TRBJ2-7,TRBD2,-,CSVTSVYEQYF,TGCAGCGTGACTAGCGTCTACGAGCAGTACTTC
TRBV5-1,TRBJ1-1,-,few,CASSLAPLGVTEAFF,TGCGCCAGCAGCTTGGCTCCCCTCGGGGTAACTGAAGCTTTCTTT
TRBV29-1,TRBJ2-3,-,few,CSAADNTDTQYF,TGCAGCGCCGCGGACAACACAGATACGCAGTATTTT
TRBV7-2,TRBJ1-3,TRBD1,-,CASSPRTGPGNTIYF,TGTGCCAGCAGCCCCCGGACAGGGCCTGGAAACACCATATATTTT
TRBV15,TRBJ2-6,-,many,CATSRVEGVVGANVLTF,TGTGCCACCAGCAGAGTAGAGGGGGTAGTTGGGGCCAACGTCCTGACTTTC
TRBV20-1,TRBJ2-1,-,-,CSARDLGANEQFF,TGCAGTGCTAGAGATCTGGGGGCGAACGAGCAGTTCTTC
TRBV3-1,TRBJ2-1,TRBD2,few,CTSSQGRASGDNEQFF,TGTACCAGCAGCCAAGGTAGGGCTAGCGGGGACAATGAGCAGTTCTTC
TRBV12-3/TRBV12-4,TRBJ2-1,TRBD2,-,CASSGNPGLADYNEQFF,TGTGCCAGCAGTGGCAACCCGGGACTAGCGGACTACAATGAGCAGTTCTTC
TRBV5-5,TRBJ2-7,TRBD2,few,CASSLRLAGGIYEQYF,TGTGCCAGCAGCCTACGACTAGCGGGGGGGATCTACGAGCAGTACTTC
TRBV20-1,TRBJ2-3,TRBD2,-,CSAPPSGGTDTQYF,TGCAGTGCTCCACCTAGCGGGGGTACAGATACGCAGTATTTT
TRBV12-3/TRBV12-4,TRBJ1-5,-,-,CASSSGSGDQPQHF,TGTGCCAGCAGTTCGGGAAGCGGGGATCAGCCCCAGCATTTT
TRBV10-3,TRBJ2-5,-,-,CAIRLGQGQETQYF,TGTGCCATCCGCCTGGGGCAGGGGCAAGAGACCCAGTACTTC
TRBV6-1,TRBJ1-3,-,once,CASGPRGSGNTIYF,TGTGCCAGCGGTCCACGGGGGTCTGGAAACACCATATATTTT
TRBV3-1,TRBJ2-1,-,-,CASSQPSMNYNEQFF,TGTGCCAGCAGCCAACCATCGATGAACTACAATGAGCAGTTCTTC
TRBV2,TRBJ1-2,TRBD1,few,CASSDQGIRGRLGYTF,TGTGCCAGCAGTGACCAAGGAATCAGGGGGCGCCTTGGCTACACCTTC
TRBV4-1,TRBJ2-3,-,-,CASSQEQGLTTDTQYF,TGCGCCAGCAGCCAAGAACAGGGTCTTACCACAGATACGCAGTATTTT